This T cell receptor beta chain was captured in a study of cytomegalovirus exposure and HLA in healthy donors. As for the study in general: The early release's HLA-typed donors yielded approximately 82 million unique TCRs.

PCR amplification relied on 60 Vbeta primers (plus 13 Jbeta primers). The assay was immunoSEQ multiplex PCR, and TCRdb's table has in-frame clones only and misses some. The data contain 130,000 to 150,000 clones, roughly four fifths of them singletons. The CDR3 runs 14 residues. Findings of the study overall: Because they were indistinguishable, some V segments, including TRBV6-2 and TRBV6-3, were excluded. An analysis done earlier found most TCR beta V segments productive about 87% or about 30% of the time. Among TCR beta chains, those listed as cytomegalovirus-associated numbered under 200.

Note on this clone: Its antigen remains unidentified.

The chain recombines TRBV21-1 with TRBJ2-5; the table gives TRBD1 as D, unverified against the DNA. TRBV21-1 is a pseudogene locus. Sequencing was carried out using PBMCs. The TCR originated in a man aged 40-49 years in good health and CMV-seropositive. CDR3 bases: TGTGCCAGCAGCCATTCGGGACAGGAAGAGACCCAGTACTTC. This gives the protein CASSHSGQEETQYF.